A single sample gave rise to the 14 T cell receptor beta chains below, sequenced in a study of T cell repertoires in cytomegalovirus infection. TCRdb reprocessed the reads with MiXCR, giving one entry per CDR3 protein. The sample has approximately 400,000 distinct CDR3 sequences, roughly 30% seen once. The sequenced sample consisted of PBMCs. The receptors were gathered from a human donor in good health (CMV status not recorded). Some clones in this sample may be carry-over from other donors' samples.

This clonotype was picked up many times. An end of the junction differs from the germline gene, which may be a read error. The chain carries TRBV5-1 and TRBJ2-3; TRBD2 aligns across 8 bases. The CDR3 consists of 14 residues. Germline V gene data show CDR1 as SGHRS and CDR2 as YFSETQ. Here the CDR3 DNA reads TGTGCCAGCAGCTTCGGGGGGGGGCCCGATACGCAGTATTTT. Protein sequence: CASSFGGGPDTQYF.

This chain links TRBV6-8 with TRBJ2-5, with TRBD1 identical over 7 bases. The CDR3 runs 16 residues. Germline-derived CDR1 and CDR2 are MNHGY and SAAAGT. The J segment lost 4 bases and the V segment lost 6 bases, leaving 14 bases of the junction unmatched. As DNA, the CDR3 is TGTGCCAGCAGGGCCGCAGGGGGTACTTCTCGAGAGACCCAGTACTTC. Its translation is CASRAAGGTSRETQYF.

This clonotype has more than one count but fewer than ten. The chain has TRBV6-5 and TRBJ2-3, with a possible D match to TRBD2 (5 bases). The CDR3 loop spans 11 amino acids. CDR1 MNHEY and CDR2 SVGAGI come from the germline V gene. V lost 7 bases and J lost 7, with 9 bases in between. CDR3 residues: CASNEGNTQYF. For the CDR3, the DNA is TGTGCCAGCAACGAGGGAAATACGCAGTATTTT.

This clonotype was counted between two and nine times. V and J are TRBV13 and TRBJ2-1; 10 nucleotides align to TRBD1. V was clipped by 5 bases and J by 4 bases; unmatched bases: 5. Germline V gene lookup returns CDR1 PRHDT and CDR2 FYEKMQ (reference sequence). The CDR3 consists of 15 residues. CDR3 DNA sequence: TGTGCCAGCAGCCACCGGGACAGGGGTTACAATGAGCAGTTCTTC. Amino acids: CASSHRDRGYNEQFF.

This clonotype was picked up a small number of times. The genes are TRBV19 and TRBJ1-5, with 8 bases that match TRBD1. J gave up 2 bases and V 5 bases, and 8 bases lay outside the gene matches. The CDR3 extends over 16 amino acids. Germline loops: CDR1 LNHDA, CDR2 SQIVND (reference sequence). The CDR3 loop is CASSWQGALGNQPQHF. DNA of the CDR3: TGTGCCAGTAGTTGGCAGGGGGCGCTTGGCAATCAGCCCCAGCATTTT. The variable domain in full, with the rest retrieved from reference TRBV19 and TRBJ1-5, is DGGITQSPKYLFRKEGQNVTLSCEQNLNHDAMYWYRQDPGQGLRLIYYSQIVNDFQKGDIAEGYSVSREKKESFPLTVTSAQKNPTAFYLCASSWQGALGNQPQHFGDGTRLSIL.

This clonotype has just a few counts. The chain has TRBV29-1 and TRBJ2-5; 10 bases map to TRBD2. The CDR3 extends over 14 amino acids. The V and J ends lost 7 bases and 1 base, in that order; junction bases with no gene match: 6. The germline V gene encodes CDR1 SQVTM and CDR2 ANQGSEA. Written as DNA, the CDR3 is TGCAGCGGGGATAGCGGGGGGCGCCAAGAGACCCAGTACTTC. Translating it yields CSGDSGGRQETQYF.

Only a few counts were recorded for this clonotype. The chain couples TRBV10-2 to TRBJ2-7; 7 nucleotides align to TRBD2. The germline gives CDR1 WSHSY, CDR2 SAAADI. CDR3 size: 16 residues. With V trimmed by 7 bases and J by 3 bases, 15 bases remained unmatched. The CDR3 sequence is CASTDPSSAGHYEQYF. The CDR3 DNA reads as TGCGCCAGCACCGACCCCTCCTCAGCGGGGCACTACGAGCAGTACTTC.

This chain uses TRBV7-9 with TRBJ1-1; unclear D gene. Germline CDR1 SEHNR, CDR2 FQNEAQ (reference sequence). The CDR3 runs 14 residues. V was clipped by 4 bases and J by 1 base, with 10 bases between them. CDR3 residues: CASSSSQWNTEAFF. In DNA form, the CDR3 reads TGTGCCAGCAGCTCATCTCAGTGGAACACTGAAGCTTTCTTT.

This clonotype was recorded at least ten times. The chain joins TRBV7-8 to TRBJ2-7, with 9 bases fitting TRBD1. Germline-derived CDR1 and CDR2 are SGHVS and FQNEAQ. The CDR3 consists of 18 residues. J gave up 0 bases and V 2 bases, and 11 bases lay outside the gene matches. The CDR3 spells CASSLRRPGTGTSYEQYF. The CDR3 DNA sequence: TGTGCCAGCAGCTTAAGGCGCCCCGGGACAGGGACCTCCTACGAGCAGTACTTC.

J is TRBJ1-2 and V is TRBV5-1; D unresolved. V lost 4 bases to trimming and J lost 3 bases, with 7 bases between them. There are 12 residues in the CDR3. The germline gives CDR1 SGHRS, CDR2 YFSETQ. The CDR3 DNA is TGCGCCAGCAGCCCCAAGGACTATGGCTACACCTTC. This encodes CASSPKDYGYTF. Full variable domain (remainder filled in from reference TRBV5-1 and TRBJ1-2): KAGVTQTPRYLIKTRGQQVTLSCSPISGHRSVSWYQQTPGQGLQFLFEYFSETQRNKGNFPGRFSGRQFSNSRSEMNVSTLELGDSALYLCASSPKDYGYTFGSGTRLTVV.

A remark on this clonotype: It may be a read error: a sequence one base away is much more abundant. The gene calls are TRBV7-2 and TRBJ2-5; tentatively, D is TRBD2 (5 bases). The germline V gene encodes CDR1 SGHTA and CDR2 FQGNSA. V lost 8 bases to trimming and J lost 1 base, with 17 bases between them. The CDR3 has 15 residues. CDR3 amino acids: CASGPRTVIQETQYF. CDR3 bases: TGTGCCAGCGGTCCCAGGACTGTAATCCAAGAGACCCAGTACTTC. The full variable domain, rest sourced from reference TRBV7-2 and TRBJ2-5, is GAGVSQSPSNKVTEKGKDVELRCDPISGHTALYWYRQSLGQGLEFLIYFQGNSAPDKSGLPSDRFSAERTGGSVSTLTIQRTQQEDSAVYLCASGPRTVIQETQYFGPGTRLLVL.

The chain has TRBV6-5 and TRBJ2-3, with D perhaps matching TRBD2 (7 bases). Germline values: CDR1 MNHEY, CDR2 SVGAGI. The length of the CDR3 is 14 residues. V was cut by 11 bases and J by 3 bases, with 18 bases left in between. CDR3 nucleotide sequence: TGTGCCTCCACCTCGGGGGGCCGGACAGATACGCAGTATTTT. It yields the protein CASTSGGRTDTQYF.

J is TRBJ2-2 and V is TRBV27; D call uncertain. V was shortened by 7 bases and J by 6 bases, with 12 bases between the two germline ends. CDR3 length: 13 residues. The germline V gene has CDR1 MNHEY and CDR2 SMNVEV (reference sequence). The CDR3 DNA follows: TGTGCCAGCAATAAGGGTACCGCCGGGGAGCTGTTTTTT. Protein product: CASNKGTAGELFF.

This clonotype was seen only a few times. The chain has TRBV7-9 and TRBJ2-3; TRBD2 agrees at 14 bases. V dropped 8 bases and J dropped 5; count of bases not matched to a gene: 0. The CDR3 extends over 13 amino acids. CDR1 and CDR2 (germline): SEHNR, FQNEAQ (reference sequence). CDR3 residues: CASGLAGGDTQYF. The DNA of the CDR3 is TGTGCCAGCGGACTAGCGGGGGGAGATACGCAGTATTTT.